Sequencing of this T cell receptor (beta chain) was carried out in a study of blood T cell repertoires in COVID-19. TCRdb's copy holds only in-frame clones and misses some; the assay was immunoSEQ multiplex PCR. Of roughly 80,000 clones listed, less than 90% are singletons. The germline V gene has CDR1 SGHAT and CDR2 FQNNGV. This CDR3 is 13 amino acids long. V was trimmed by 8 bases and J by 5 bases, leaving 15 bases between them. This TCR was sampled from a human donor in a cohort sampled during active COVID-19. Sequencing used peripheral blood. The chain joins TRBV11-2 to TRBJ1-1; D gene unclear. This CDR3 is CASSSALLTEAFF. The CDR3 DNA is TGTGCCAGCTCGAGTGCCTTGCTTACTGAAGCTTTCTTT.